The 10 T cell receptor beta chains below come from one sample, sequenced in a study of OX40 agonist ivuxolimab in advanced cancers. Method: immunoSEQ multiplex PCR; TCRdb's copy keeps in-frame clones and lacks some. The repertoire holds approximately 22,000 clones, with about 84% as singletons. Sequencing used CD4+ or CD8+ T cells sorted from blood, obtained in a trial of the OX40 agonist ivuxolimab. These receptors came from an adult with an advanced solid tumor such as melanoma, head and neck, liver or kidney cancer.

CDR3: CASSAYGSPGNYEQYF. CDR3 DNA sequence: TGTGCCAGCAGCGCCTACGGGTCTCCCGGGAACTACGAGCAGTACTTC. J is TRBJ2-5 and V is TRBV11-2; TRBD2 is a possible D gene (5 bases). The last part of the DNA fits TRBJ2-7 better; the J call may be wrong. CDR3 size: 16 residues. CDR1 is SGHAT, CDR2 FQNNGV, per germline.

The rearrangement joins TRBV6-5 to TRBJ2-7; a weak D match, TRBD1 (6 bases). With 3 bases removed from V and 0 bases from J, the gap between germline ends came to 9 bases. The CDR3 has 14 residues. Germline values: CDR1 MNHEY, CDR2 SVGAGI. CDR3 sequence (DNA): TGTGCCAGCAGTTATGGGGGCCACTCCTACGAGCAGTACTTC. This translates into CASSYGGHSYEQYF.

The V call is TRBV27, the J call TRBJ2-2; 10 bases map to TRBD2. V was clipped by 2 bases and J by 7 bases; unmatched bases: 4. The CDR3 contains 15 residues. Germline CDR1 reads MNHEY; CDR2 reads SMNVEV (reference sequence). The CDR3 reads CASSLLAGENGELFF. The CDR3 region has the DNA TGTGCCAGCAGTTTACTAGCGGGGGAAAACGGGGAGCTGTTTTTT.

This clone was recorded only once. This chain links TRBV19 with TRBJ2-3, with D unresolved. Trimming took 6 bases from V and 0 from J, leaving 10 bases between them. Germline V lookup: CDR1 LNHDA, CDR2 SQIVND (reference sequence). The length of the CDR3 is 14 residues. This CDR3 reads CASSWLGSTDTQYF. CDR3 nucleotides: TGTGCCAGTAGCTGGCTCGGGAGCACAGATACGCAGTATTTT.

The J gene is TRBJ1-5, the V gene TRBV6-1; perhaps TRBD1 as D (5 bases). The CDR3 loop spans 16 amino acids. V was cut by 2 bases and J by 4 bases, with 15 bases left in between. Germline V lookup: CDR1 MNHNS, CDR2 SASEGT. The CDR3 protein is CASSEYGQGRNQPQHF. The CDR3 nucleotides read TGTGCCAGCAGTGAATACGGTCAGGGTAGGAATCAGCCCCAGCATTTT.

This sequence joins TRBV10-3 and TRBJ2-1; D not certain. Germline V gene data show CDR1 as ENHRY and CDR2 as SYGVKD. The germline V and J ends were trimmed by 2 bases and 7 bases, with 15 bases remaining between them. This CDR3 spans 15 amino acids. This chain's CDR3 is CAISEGAVPINEQFF. The DNA of the CDR3 is TGTGCCATCAGTGAGGGTGCTGTTCCCATTAATGAGCAGTTCTTC.

V and J are TRBV7-6 and TRBJ2-3; D is undetermined. The V end was cut by 2 bases, the J end by 5 bases, with 5 bases between. CDR1 and CDR2 (germline): SGHVS, FNYEAQ. The CDR3 covers 12 residues. CDR3 in amino acids: CASSLIGDTQYF. The CDR3 DNA reads as TGTGCCAGCAGCTTAATTGGAGATACGCAGTATTTT.

The chain uses TRBV7-2 and TRBJ1-2, with 8 bases that match TRBD1. The CDR3 has 13 amino acids. The junction had 3 bases not matched to a gene; V was cut back by 1 base and J by 8 bases. Germline V CDR1 and CDR2: SGHTA, FQGNSA. CDR3 in amino acids: CASSLVTGGGYTF. In nucleotides, the CDR3 is TGTGCCAGCAGCTTAGTTACAGGGGGAGGCTACACCTTC.

This chain connects TRBV2 to TRBJ2-2, with D possibly TRBD1 on 6 matching bases. V lost 2 bases to trimming and J lost 3 bases, with 22 bases between them. CDR1 and CDR2 (germline): SNHLY, FYNNEI. The length of the CDR3 is 19 residues. In DNA form, the CDR3 reads TGTGCCAGCAGTGAATGGGGTCAGGGGATGGGGGTTGACACCGGGGAGCTGTTTTTT. It codes for CASSEWGQGMGVDTGELFF. Full variable domain (rest looked up from reference TRBV2 and TRBJ2-2): EPEVTQTPSHQVTQMGQEVILRCVPISNHLYFYWYRQILGQKVEFLVSFYNNEISEKSEIFDDQFSVERPDGSNFTLKIRSTKLEDSAMYFCASSEWGQGMGVDTGELFFGEGSRLTVL.

The V gene is TRBV7-9, the J gene TRBJ1-5; 11 bases are shared with TRBD1. This CDR3 is built from 19 residues. Germline values: CDR1 SEHNR, CDR2 FQNEAQ (reference sequence). Trimming removed 4 bases from V and 0 bases from J; junction bases left unmatched: 11. Here the CDR3 DNA reads TGTGCCAGCAGCTCTAGGACAGGGGGCCGGGTTTATAGCAATCAGCCCCAGCATTTT. Translating it yields CASSSRTGGRVYSNQPQHF.